These 29 T cell receptor beta chains originate from one sample sequenced in a study of CD8 T cells in ankylosing spondylitis. One entry per CDR3 protein results from TCRdb running MiXCR on the 5' RACE reads. The repertoire holds about 200,000 distinct CDR3 sequences, with roughly 26% as singletons. Sequencing was done on a sample of blood, either unsorted or a sorted T cell fraction (not recorded which). The receptor source for this set is a male donor with ankylosing spondylitis or in good health (not recorded which).

V usage is TRBV20-1 and J usage is TRBJ2-5; 8 positions agree with TRBD2. The CDR3 length is 15 residues. V lost 6 bases to trimming and J lost 5 bases; unmatched junction nucleotides: 14. Germline V gives CDR1 DFQATT, CDR2 SNEGSKA (reference sequence). CDR3 region: CSALSGGASGETQYF. Written as DNA, the CDR3 is TGCAGTGCCCTAAGCGGGGGCGCCTCAGGGGAGACCCAGTACTTC.

The chain recombines TRBV5-1 with TRBJ2-1; 13 bases match TRBD2. Germline CDR1 and CDR2: SGHRS and YFSETQ. The V segment lost 3 bases and the J segment 0 bases; nucleotides outside the gene matches: 6. The CDR3 extends over 18 amino acids. Written as DNA, the CDR3 is TGCGCCAGCAGCTACTTGGGACTAGCGGGAAGCTCCTACAATGAGCAGTTCTTC. Translation: CASSYLGLAGSSYNEQFF.

This clonotype was observed at least ten times. The chain is built from TRBV6-1 and TRBJ1-1, with D perhaps matching TRBD1 (6 bases). Trimming shortened V by 5 bases and J by 7 bases, and 14 bases separated the two germline ends. Germline-derived CDR1 and CDR2 are MNHNS and SASEGT. The length of the CDR3 is 13 residues. The chain's CDR3 is CASSLRGLGEAFF. In DNA, the CDR3 is TGTGCCAGCAGTCTCAGGGGTTTGGGTGAAGCTTTCTTT.

The chain couples TRBV28 to TRBJ2-4; no clear D gene. Looked up from germline, CDR1 is MDHEN and CDR2 is SYDVKM. V lost 9 bases to trimming and J lost 6 bases, with 12 bases between them. The CDR3 has 12 residues. CDR3 residues: CARPGPGNIQYF. CDR3 DNA: TGTGCCAGGCCTGGTCCGGGAAACATTCAGTACTTC.

The V call is TRBV29-1, the J call TRBJ2-1, with TRBD1 matching 10 bases. This CDR3 is 14 amino acids long. The germline gives CDR1 SQVTM, CDR2 ANQGSEA. V trimming: 6 bases; J trimming: 4 bases; junction bases outside the gene matches: 6. The CDR3 bases are TGCAGCGTGGGGGACAGGGGCCCTTACAATGAGCAGTTCTTC. Translated, it gives CSVGDRGPYNEQFF.

This clonotype has at least ten counts. The chain has TRBV20-1 and TRBJ2-3; weak D call: TRBD1 (6 bases). The V and J ends lost 2 bases and 0 bases respectively, with 18 bases between them. The CDR3 spans 17 residues. Per the germline V gene, CDR1 is DFQATT and CDR2 is SNEGSKA (reference sequence). CDR3 sequence (DNA): TGCAGTGCTAGACCTATCAGGGGAATAGCTAGCACAGATACGCAGTATTTT. Its translation is CSARPIRGIASTDTQYF.

This clonotype was seen only a few times. The genes are TRBV4-2 and TRBJ2-5, with TRBD2 identical over 7 bases. With V trimmed by 1 base and J by 3 bases, 11 bases remained unmatched. The germline gives CDR1 LGHNA, CDR2 YNFKEQ. The length of the CDR3 is 17 residues. The CDR3 DNA reads as TGTGCCAGCAGCCAAGGGTCGGGAGGTCTAGGAAAAGAGACCCAGTACTTC. It yields the protein CASSQGSGGLGKETQYF.

This clonotype was picked up many times. This chain uses TRBV20-1 with TRBJ2-2, with TRBD1 matching over 8 bases. The V gene's germline CDR1 is DFQATT and CDR2 SNEGSKA (reference sequence). This CDR3 region has 14 residues. Unmatched junction bases numbered 4, after V lost 0 bases and J lost 7 bases. As DNA, the CDR3 is TGCAGTGCTAGAGACAGGGGGCAGGGCGGGGAGCTGTTTTTT. It codes for CSARDRGQGGELFF.

There are many counts of this clonotype. The rearrangement links TRBV27 to TRBJ2-7; tentative D call: TRBD2 (5 bases). The CDR3 totals 13 residues. Germline-derived CDR1 and CDR2 are MNHEY and SMNVEV (reference sequence). The V and J ends lost 2 bases and 6 bases respectively, with 11 bases between them. The CDR3 DNA sequence: TGTGCCAGCAGTTTAGATAGGGCGGGCGAGCAGTACTTC. It specifies CASSLDRAGEQYF.

The rearrangement links TRBV4-1 to TRBJ1-5, with 9 bases lining up with TRBD1. V shed 4 bases, J shed 5 bases, and the junction held 6 bases outside the gene matches. The CDR3 extends over 15 amino acids. Germline CDR1 MGHRA, CDR2 YSYEKL. The CDR3 reads CASSPGQGTYQPQHF. CDR3 bases: TGCGCCAGCAGCCCGGGACAGGGAACTTATCAGCCCCAGCATTTT.

This clonotype was seen many times. The rearrangement links TRBV6-1 to TRBJ1-3; a weak D match, TRBD1 (6 bases). This CDR3 comprises 15 residues. The ends were cut back, 3 bases at V and 2 bases at J, with 11 bases in the middle. From germline, CDR1 is MNHNS and CDR2 SASEGT. Here the CDR3 reads CASSEVSGAGNTIYF. DNA for the CDR3: TGTGCCAGCAGTGAGGTTTCAGGGGCTGGAAACACCATATATTTT.

This clonotype has a count of ten or more. The chain carries TRBV20-1 and TRBJ2-7; the match to TRBD2 covers 9 bases. CDR3 length: 16 residues. Germline V lookup: CDR1 DFQATT, CDR2 SNEGSKA (reference sequence). Unmatched junction bases numbered 18, after V lost 5 bases and J lost 7 bases. CDR3 nucleotide sequence: TGCAGTGCTGCCCCTCCTCCGGGACTAGCTAGTGGAGAGCAGTACTTC. Translated, it gives CSAAPPPGLASGEQYF.

This clonotype was seen at least ten times. The chain employs TRBV10-3 and TRBJ2-7; D is ambiguous. Germline V gene lookup returns CDR1 ENHRY and CDR2 SYGVKD. V shed 6 bases and J shed 1 base, with 7 bases lying between them. The CDR3 has 12 amino acids. The CDR3, as DNA: TGTGCCATCAGGCCTAGTTCCTACGAGCAGTACTTC. Translation gives CAIRPSSYEQYF.

This clonotype has just a few counts. The rearrangement joins TRBV20-1 to TRBJ2-6; D gene uncertain. Trimming cost V 3 bases and J 2 bases, with 5 bases left between them. Per the germline V gene, CDR1 is DFQATT and CDR2 is SNEGSKA (reference sequence). The length of the CDR3 is 13 residues. The CDR3 region has the DNA TGCAGTGCTAGGCCCCCTGGGGCCAACGTCCTGACTTTC. Protein: CSARPPGANVLTF.

V usage is TRBV29-1 and J usage is TRBJ2-1; TRBD2 matches 13 bases. The germline V gene encodes CDR1 SQVTM and CDR2 ANQGSEA. The CDR3 length is 16 residues. Trimming removed 5 bases from V and 0 bases from J; junction bases left unmatched: 4. Written as DNA, the CDR3 is TGCAGCGTTTGCCGGACTAGCGGGAGCTCCTACAATGAGCAGTTCTTC. Translated: CSVCRTSGSSYNEQFF.

The J gene is TRBJ2-3, the V gene TRBV7-3; no reliable D call. Trimming took off 0 bases at V and 4 bases at J, with 5 bases between the two ends. Germline V gene lookup returns CDR1 SGHTA and CDR2 FQGTGA. The CDR3 length is 13 residues. The CDR3 coding sequence is TGTGCCAGCAGCTTAACGCATTCAGATACGCAGTATTTT. This encodes CASSLTHSDTQYF.

This sequence joins TRBV5-1 and TRBJ2-1; D is undetermined. This CDR3 has 12 residues. The V gene's germline CDR1 is SGHRS and CDR2 YFSETQ. V gave up 4 bases and J gave up 4 bases, with 6 bases separating them. The CDR3 DNA is TGCGCCAGCAGCCGCGAATACAATGAGCAGTTCTTC. Amino acids: CASSREYNEQFF.

The sample holds many counts of this clonotype. The chain joins TRBV5-1 to TRBJ1-2; TRBD1 agrees at 10 bases. The CDR3 runs 16 residues. From germline, CDR1 is SGHRS and CDR2 YFSETQ. After removal of 4 bases from V and 3 bases from J, the junction contained 9 bases not matched to a gene. CDR3 sequence (DNA): TGCGCCAGCAGCCGAGGGACAGGGGAGTATTACTATGGCTACACCTTC. It translates to CASSRGTGEYYYGYTF.

This clonotype was observed many times. The chain employs TRBV20-1 and TRBJ2-3, with unresolved D. Deletions cut 0 bases from V and 2 bases from J, with 15 bases between. The CDR3 is 16 amino acids. The V gene's germline CDR1 is DFQATT and CDR2 SNEGSKA (reference sequence). The CDR3 nucleotides read TGCAGTGCTAGAGATCCCCCAGGCCCTCTCACAGATACGCAGTATTTT. Translation: CSARDPPGPLTDTQYF.

The genes are TRBV18 and TRBJ2-1; 7 nucleotides line up with TRBD2. Germline CDR1 is KGHSH and CDR2 is LQKENI. There are 15 residues in the CDR3. V shed 3 bases and J 9 bases; nucleotides not matched to a gene: 11. For the CDR3, the DNA is TGTGCCAGCTCACCGAGGAGGCGGGAGTACGGTGAGCAGTTCTTC. Amino acid sequence: CASSPRRREYGEQFF.

The chain couples TRBV10-3 to TRBJ2-7; the D is unclear. V was clipped by 2 bases and J by 5 bases, with 7 bases between them. The length of the CDR3 is 12 residues. Germline CDR1 is ENHRY and CDR2 is SYGVKD. The CDR3 protein is CAISEGVDEQYF. CDR3 bases: TGTGCCATCAGTGAGGGGGTGGACGAGCAGTACTTC.

This clonotype was seen at least ten times. The CDR3, as DNA: TGTGCCATCACTCGGCGCCTGGACGCTGAAGCTTTCTTT. Amino acid sequence: CAITRRLDAEAFF. The V and J genes are TRBV10-3 and TRBJ1-1, with no clear D. The CDR3 sequence is 13 residues long. Trimming left V 7 bases short and J 6 bases short, with 15 bases between. Germline assignment: CDR1 ENHRY and CDR2 SYGVKD.

J is TRBJ2-1 and V is TRBV6-5; 10 positions match TRBD2. V shed 3 bases, J shed 4 bases, and the junction held 6 bases outside the gene matches. This CDR3 contains 16 residues. Looked up from germline, CDR1 is MNHEY and CDR2 is SVGAGI. The DNA for the CDR3 is TGTGCCAGCAGTTATAGCCCTAGCGGGGGATACAATGAGCAGTTCTTC. Its translation: CASSYSPSGGYNEQFF.

This clonotype has just a few counts. This chain connects TRBV4-3 to TRBJ1-1, with a weak D call TRBD1 (6 bases). V gave up 0 bases and J gave up 7 bases, with 15 bases separating them. Per germline, CDR1 LGHNA and CDR2 YSLEER. The CDR3 spans 15 residues. As DNA, the CDR3 is TGCGCCAGCAGCCAAGAGGTTCAGGGGATTGGTGAAGCTTTCTTT. This gives the protein CASSQEVQGIGEAFF.

As regards this clonotype: Since a much larger clone is just one base distant, this may be a read error. This sequence joins TRBV5-1 and TRBJ2-1; D is unresolved. The V gene's germline CDR1 is SGHRS and CDR2 YFSETQ. The CDR3 has 15 amino acids. V shed 7 bases and J shed 0 bases, with 14 bases lying between them. CDR3 protein: CASASLQSSYNEQFF. The CDR3 DNA sequence: TGCGCCAGCGCGAGTCTTCAAAGCTCCTACAATGAGCAGTTCTTC.

This clonotype has a count of ten or more. The rearrangement links TRBV24-1 to TRBJ2-2; D unclear. Germline CDR1 reads KGHDR; CDR2 reads SFDVKD. This CDR3 is built from 16 residues. Trimming pared 4 bases from V and 0 bases from J, leaving 11 bases between. CDR3 amino acids: CATSDSGATNTGELFF. In DNA form, the CDR3 reads TGTGCCACCAGTGACTCGGGTGCTACGAACACCGGGGAGCTGTTTTTT.

This clonotype was recorded at least ten times. This chain links TRBV12-3 or TRBV12-4 with TRBJ1-5, with TRBD1 as a possible D gene (5 bases). V was clipped by 7 bases and J by 5 bases, with 12 bases between them. This CDR3 comprises 13 residues. The CDR3 loop reads CASTGQGDQPQHF. The CDR3, as DNA: TGTGCCAGCACCGGGCAGGGCGATCAGCCCCAGCATTTT.

CDR3: CSANDLGGAIEQYF. CDR3 nucleotides: TGCAGTGCAAACGACTTAGGGGGGGCGATCGAGCAGTACTTC. The gene calls are TRBV20-1 and TRBJ2-7; D might be TRBD2 (7 bases). V was trimmed by 6 bases and J by 6 bases, leaving 21 bases between them. Germline CDR1 reads DFQATT; CDR2 reads SNEGSKA (reference sequence). The length of the CDR3 is 14 residues.

The chain joins TRBV18 to TRBJ1-4; 7 bases agree with TRBD1. V trimming: 1 base; J trimming: 3 bases; junction bases outside the gene matches: 5. There are 16 residues in the CDR3. Germline CDR1 is KGHSH and CDR2 is LQKENI. The CDR3 sequence: CASSPLAGTANEKLFF. Written as DNA, the CDR3 is TGTGCCAGCTCACCACTTGCCGGGACAGCTAATGAAAAACTGTTTTTT. Complete variable domain (other parts from reference TRBV18 and TRBJ1-4): NAGVMQNPRHLVRRRGQEARLRCSPMKGHSHVYWYRQLPEEGLKFMVYLQKENIIDESGMPKERFSAEFPKEGPSILRIQQVVRGDSAAYFCASSPLAGTANEKLFFGSGTQLSVL.